The present entry profiles one T cell receptor (beta chain) with its context. Its antigen is unknown. The data originate from a study of T cell responses to AZD1222 COVID-19 vaccine. Study conclusions and caveats: Only a handful of AZD1222 recipients were seropositive at baseline.

TCRdb's copy holds only in-frame clones and misses some; the assay was immunoSEQ multiplex PCR. Of approximately 260,000 clones listed, 93% are singletons. The germline V gene has CDR1 SGHNT and CDR2 YENEEA. V was shortened by 0 bases and J by 1 base, with 10 bases between the two germline ends. The CDR3 is 15 residues long. The clonotype was recovered from an adult in good health. The specimen was peripheral blood, collected on day 0 of AZD1222 vaccination. The chain is built from TRBV11-3 and TRBJ2-7, with D possibly TRBD1 on 5 matching bases. The CDR3 spells CASSLDGARSYEQYF. The CDR3 DNA reads TGTGCCAGCAGCTTAGATGGGGCTAGATCCTACGAGCAGTACTTC.